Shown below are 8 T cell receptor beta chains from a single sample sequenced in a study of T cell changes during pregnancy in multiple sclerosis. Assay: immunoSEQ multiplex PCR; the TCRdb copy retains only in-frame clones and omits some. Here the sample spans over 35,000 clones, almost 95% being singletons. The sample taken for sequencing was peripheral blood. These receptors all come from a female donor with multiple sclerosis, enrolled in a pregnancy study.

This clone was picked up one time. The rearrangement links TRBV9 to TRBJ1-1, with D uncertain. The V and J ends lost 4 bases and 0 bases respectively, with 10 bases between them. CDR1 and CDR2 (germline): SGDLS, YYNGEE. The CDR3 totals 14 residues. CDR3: CASSPEVVNTEAFF. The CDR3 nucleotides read TGTGCCAGCAGCCCCGAGGTGGTGAACACTGAAGCTTTCTTT.

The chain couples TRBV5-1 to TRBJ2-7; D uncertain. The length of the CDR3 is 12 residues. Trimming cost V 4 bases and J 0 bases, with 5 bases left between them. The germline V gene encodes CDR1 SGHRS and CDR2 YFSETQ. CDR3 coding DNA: TGCGCCAGCAGCCCCTACTCCTACGAGCAGTACTTC. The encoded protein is CASSPYSYEQYF.

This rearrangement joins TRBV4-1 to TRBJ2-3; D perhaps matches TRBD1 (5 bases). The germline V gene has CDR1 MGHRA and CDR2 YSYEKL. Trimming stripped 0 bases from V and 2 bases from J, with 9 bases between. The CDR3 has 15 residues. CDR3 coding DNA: TGCGCCAGCAGCCAAGACCCAGGGCCCACAGATACGCAGTATTTT. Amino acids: CASSQDPGPTDTQYF.

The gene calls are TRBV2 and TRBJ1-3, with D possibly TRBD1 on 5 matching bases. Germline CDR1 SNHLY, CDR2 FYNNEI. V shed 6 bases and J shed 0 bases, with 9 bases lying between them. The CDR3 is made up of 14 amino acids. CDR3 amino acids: CASRRDLSGNTIYF. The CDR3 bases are TGTGCCAGCAGGCGGGACCTCTCTGGAAACACCATATATTTT.

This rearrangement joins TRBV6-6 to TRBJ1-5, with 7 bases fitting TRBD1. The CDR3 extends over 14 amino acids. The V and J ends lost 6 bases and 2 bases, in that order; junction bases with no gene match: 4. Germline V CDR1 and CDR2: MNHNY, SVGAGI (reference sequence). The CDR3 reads CASRGDRGNQPQHF. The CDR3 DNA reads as TGTGCCAGCAGGGGTGACAGGGGCAATCAGCCCCAGCATTTT.

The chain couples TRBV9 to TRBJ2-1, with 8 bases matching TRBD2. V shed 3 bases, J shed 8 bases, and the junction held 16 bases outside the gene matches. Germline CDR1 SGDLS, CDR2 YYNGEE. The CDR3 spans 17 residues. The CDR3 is CASSATGPGLGSHEQFF. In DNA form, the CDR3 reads TGTGCCAGCAGCGCAACGGGACCGGGACTAGGGTCGCATGAGCAGTTCTTC.

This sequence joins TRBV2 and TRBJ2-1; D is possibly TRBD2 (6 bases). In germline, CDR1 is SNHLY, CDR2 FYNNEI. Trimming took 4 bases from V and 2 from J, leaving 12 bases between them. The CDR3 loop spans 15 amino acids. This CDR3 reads CASSVGTYAYNEQFF. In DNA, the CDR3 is TGTGCCAGCAGTGTGGGGACTTATGCCTACAATGAGCAGTTCTTC. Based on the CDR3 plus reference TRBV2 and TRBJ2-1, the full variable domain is EPEVTQTPSHQVTQMGQEVILRCVPISNHLYFYWYRQILGQKVEFLVSFYNNEISEKSEIFDDQFSVERPDGSNFTLKIRSTKLEDSAMYFCASSVGTYAYNEQFFGPGTRLTVL.

CDR3 sequence: CASSFPPYATGELFF. DNA for the CDR3: TGTGCCAGCAGTTTCCCTCCTTATGCCACCGGGGAGCTGTTTTTT. The chain uses TRBV6-5 and TRBJ2-2, with unresolved D. This CDR3 has 15 residues. Germline values: CDR1 MNHEY, CDR2 SVGAGI. Between the trimmed V and J ends, which lost 4 bases and 4 bases, there was a span of 13 bases.